A selection of T cell receptor beta chains follows, all from one sample in a study of vaccination and CD4 T cells after COVID-19. TCRdb processed the PCR reads anew with MiXCR; each CDR3 protein has one entry. Of 30,000 to 40,000 distinct CDR3 sequences in the sample, about 34% were seen once. The sequencing used CD4+ T cells from blood, collected about 7 months after SARS-CoV-2 vaccination. The receptors were gathered from a human donor who had recovered from COVID-19. Both conserved end residues are part of each CDR3. The order of the fields is D gene, clone size, J gene, V gene, CDR3 protein, CDR3 DNA. The D gene is left open where the match is weak. Clone size, where shown, is once, few, many, or a class for clones that have expanded.

>NA|few|TRBJ1-5|TRBV28
CASSLQPANQPQHF
TGTGCCAGCAGTTTACAGCCGGCAAATCAGCCCCAGCATTTT
>TRBD1|NA|TRBJ2-4|TRBV6-1
CASSDPPGTGAKNIQYF
TGTGCCAGCAGTGACCCCCCCGGGACAGGGGCCAAAAACATTCAGTACTTC
>NA|NA|TRBJ2-2|TRBV15
CATSRGPTGRELFF
TGTGCCACCAGCAGAGGTCCCACCGGCCGGGAGCTGTTTTTT
>NA|NA|TRBJ1-2|TRBV28
CASSQTVYGYTF
TGTGCCAGCAGCCAGACGGTTTATGGCTACACCTTC
>NA|few|TRBJ2-3|TRBV12-3/TRBV12-4
CASSTPDSQDTQYF
TGTGCCAGCAGTACACCTGATAGCCAAGATACGCAGTATTTT
>TRBD1|once|TRBJ2-2|TRBV6-1
CASSPGTDTGELFF
TGTGCCAGCAGCCCCGGGACAGACACCGGGGAGCTGTTTTTT
>NA|NA|TRBJ1-6|TRBV28
CASTFRDSYNSPLHF
TGTGCCAGCACTTTCAGGGACTCCTATAATTCACCCCTCCACTTT
>TRBD2|few|TRBJ2-3|TRBV28
CASSIVAGGWDTQYF
TGTGCCAGCAGTATTGTAGCGGGAGGGTGGGATACGCAGTATTTT
>TRBD1|NA|TRBJ2-7|TRBV20-1
CSAGSPPFRDRVYEQYF
TGCAGTGCTGGCTCCCCTCCTTTTCGGGACAGGGTATACGAGCAGTACTTC
>TRBD1|NA|TRBJ1-2|TRBV4-2
CASSQAGTAHGYTF
TGTGCCAGCAGCCAAGCCGGGACAGCCCATGGCTACACCTTC
>TRBD2|few|TRBJ2-2|TRBV20-1
CSARSRREFDTGELFF
TGCAGTGCTAGAAGTCGGCGGGAGTTCGACACCGGGGAGCTGTTTTTT
>NA|few|TRBJ1-3|TRBV20-1
CSGALANGNTIYF
TGCAGTGGGGCCTTGGCGAATGGAAACACCATATATTTT
>NA|NA|TRBJ1-5|TRBV7-9
CASSLEDQPQHF
TGTGCCAGCAGTTTGGAGGACCAGCCCCAGCATTTT
>NA|few|TRBJ2-7|TRBV19
CASSIGTSSSYEQYF
TGTGCCAGTAGTATAGGGACTTCCAGCTCCTACGAGCAGTACTTC
>TRBD2|NA|TRBJ2-3|TRBV28
CASSLGLAGSTDTQYF
TGTGCCAGCAGTTTAGGGCTAGCGGGTAGCACAGATACGCAGTATTTT
>TRBD1|NA|TRBJ2-2|TRBV7-2
CASSLQGDTGELFF
TGTGCCAGCAGCTTGCAGGGGGACACCGGGGAGCTGTTTTTT
>TRBD2|NA|TRBJ2-7|TRBV27
CASRPRGASGFEQYF
TGTGCCAGCCGACCGCGGGGGGCGAGTGGGTTCGAGCAGTACTTC
>NA|few|TRBJ2-7|TRBV27
CASSPIPLTRSSYEQYF
TGTGCCAGCAGTCCAATCCCCTTGACAAGATCTTCTTACGAGCAGTACTTC
>TRBD1|once|TRBJ1-4|TRBV7-9
CASSGPGTGNEKLFF
TGTGCCAGCAGCGGTCCCGGGACAGGGAATGAAAAACTGTTTTTT
>NA|few|TRBJ2-7|TRBV27
CASSSTGNEQYF
TGTGCCAGCAGTTCAACAGGGAACGAGCAGTACTTC
>TRBD1|NA|TRBJ2-3|TRBV20-1
CSASDFRGKGADAQYF
TGCAGTGCTAGCGATTTTCGAGGGAAGGGGGCAGATGCGCAGTATTTT
>TRBD2|NA|TRBJ2-7|TRBV7-9
CASSRDYSYEQYF
TGTGCCAGCAGCAGGGACTACTCCTACGAGCAGTACTTC
>TRBD1|NA|TRBJ1-1|TRBV5-4
CASSHRDRNTEAFF
TGTGCCAGCAGCCACCGGGACAGGAACACTGAAGCTTTCTTT
>NA|NA|TRBJ1-2|TRBV27
CASSFRESYGYTF
TGTGCCAGCAGTTTCCGGGAGTCCTATGGCTACACCTTC
>TRBD2|NA|TRBJ2-1|TRBV20-1
CSATTFWAGDHNEQFF
TGCAGTGCTACTACCTTTTGGGCGGGAGATCACAATGAGCAGTTCTTC
>NA|many|TRBJ2-3|TRBV15
CATSRVVTDTQYF
TGTGCCACCAGCAGAGTTGTCACAGATACGCAGTATTTT
>NA|NA|TRBJ2-2|TRBV19
CASSGPRQAANTGELFF
TGTGCCAGTAGTGGCCCCAGACAGGCCGCGAACACCGGGGAGCTGTTTTTT
>NA|NA|TRBJ2-2|TRBV5-1
CASSDPGELFF
TGCGCCAGCAGTGATCCCGGGGAGCTGTTTTTT
>NA|NA|TRBJ2-3|TRBV30
CAWSVAQGGADTQYF
TGTGCCTGGAGTGTGGCCCAGGGGGGGGCAGATACGCAGTATTTT
>NA|few|TRBJ2-7|TRBV6-1
CASKGGGGEQYF
TGTGCCAGCAAAGGGGGGGGAGGCGAGCAGTACTTC
>TRBD1|few|TRBJ1-2|TRBV20-1
CSARQGDYGYTF
TGCAGTGCTAGACAGGGGGACTATGGCTACACCTTC
>NA|few|TRBJ2-5|TRBV28
CASSFYQYFQETQYF
TGTGCCAGCAGTTTCTATCAGTACTTCCAAGAGACCCAGTACTTC
>NA|NA|TRBJ2-3|TRBV2
CATTLAGFSPDTQYF
TGTGCCACTACACTAGCTGGATTCTCCCCAGATACGCAGTATTTT
>NA|few|TRBJ2-7|TRBV6-1
CASSEGVDAYEQYF
TGTGCCAGCAGTGAAGGGGTCGACGCCTACGAGCAGTACTTC
>TRBD1|few|TRBJ2-7|TRBV7-2
CASSRTRDSSYEQYF
TGTGCCAGCAGCCGGACGAGGGACAGCTCCTACGAGCAGTACTTC
>NA|NA|TRBJ2-4|TRBV20-1
CSAPRGGSSDGIQYF
TGCAGTGCTCCAAGGGGGGGCTCCTCTGACGGCATTCAGTACTTC
>NA|few|TRBJ2-3|TRBV7-9
CASSLATGTDTQYF
TGTGCCAGCAGCTTAGCAACGGGCACAGATACGCAGTATTTT
>NA|few|TRBJ1-6|TRBV28
CASSSPDRDNSPLHF
TGTGCCAGCAGTTCCCCCGACAGAGATAATTCACCCCTCCACTTT
>NA|few|TRBJ2-5|TRBV15
CATSRHDGMVADQETQYF
TGTGCCACCAGCAGACACGACGGGATGGTAGCGGACCAAGAGACCCAGTACTTC
>TRBD1|NA|TRBJ1-2|TRBV6-1
CASSDGDRGCTF
TGTGCCAGCAGTGATGGGGACAGGGGCTGCACCTTC
>NA|NA|TRBJ2-3|TRBV5-1
CASSPIGDTQYF
TGCGCCAGCAGCCCGATAGGAGATACGCAGTATTTT
>NA|few|TRBJ2-1|TRBV7-8
CASSPRVTYNEQFF
TGTGCCAGCAGCCCTCGGGTTACCTACAATGAGCAGTTCTTC
>NA|few|TRBJ2-2|TRBV7-2
CASSPPTGELFF
TGTGCCAGCAGCCCACCCACCGGGGAGCTGTTTTTT
>TRBD1|few|TRBJ2-1|TRBV6-2/TRBV6-3
CASNTIRDSRYNEQFF
TGTGCCAGCAACACTATCCGGGACAGTCGTTACAATGAGCAGTTCTTC
>TRBD2|NA|TRBJ2-1|TRBV7-8
CASSLRTSGRIYNEQFF
TGTGCCAGCAGCTTACGGACTAGCGGGAGAATCTACAATGAGCAGTTCTTC
>NA|NA|TRBJ2-7|TRBV2
CASSDGWEQYF
TGTGCCAGCAGTGATGGGTGGGAGCAGTACTTC
>NA|NA|TRBJ2-1|TRBV20-1
CSARDPGPLGYNEQFF
TGCAGTGCTAGAGATCCCGGACCGCTGGGATACAATGAGCAGTTCTTC
>NA|NA|TRBJ2-5|TRBV28
CASSLHGTVQETQYF
TGTGCCAGCAGTTTACACGGGACGGTGCAAGAGACCCAGTACTTC
>NA|few|TRBJ1-1|TRBV19
CASSPRAAGAFF
TGTGCCAGTAGTCCTAGGGCCGCCGGGGCTTTCTTT
>TRBD1|NA|TRBJ1-2|TRBV7-6
CASSMGQSYGYTF
TGTGCCAGCAGCATGGGACAGAGCTATGGCTACACCTTC
>NA|few|TRBJ2-5|TRBV24-1
CATSDLQGGLETQYF
TGTGCCACCAGTGATTTGCAGGGGGGGCTAGAGACCCAGTACTTC
>TRBD2|NA|TRBJ2-2|TRBV28
CASSTRTSGRAHGELFF
TGTGCCAGCAGTACCCGGACTAGCGGGAGGGCCCACGGGGAGCTGTTTTTT
>TRBD1|NA|TRBJ1-6|TRBV6-1
CASSDWDRVAPLHF
TGTGCCAGCAGTGACTGGGACAGGGTCGCACCCCTCCACTTT